This TCR beta chain was captured in a study of blood T cell repertoires in COVID-19. Profiling relied on immunoSEQ multiplex PCR, and the TCRdb table lists in-frame clones only, not all of them. The data show approximately 89,000 clones, approximately 80% seen once. CDR1 and CDR2 (germline): SGHAT, FQNNGV. CDR3 length: 14 residues. V dropped 8 bases and J dropped 5 bases, with 18 bases sitting between them. The source of this sequence is a human donor in a cohort sampled during active COVID-19. The rearrangement uses TRBV11-2 and TRBJ1-1, with D tentatively TRBD1 (6 bases). Sequencing used peripheral blood. The CDR3 reads CASRSIRGRTEAFF. The CDR3 bases are TGTGCCAGCCGATCTATCAGGGGCAGGACTGAAGCTTTCTTT.